This T cell receptor (beta chain) comes out of a study of shared clonotypes between healthy human individuals (dated by TCRdb to 2020 to 2022). About the full investigation: The cohort included a few men and a couple of women between 18 and 49 years of age. To increase sequencing depth and limit assay-specific biases, TCR repertoire library preparation and sequencing were carried out by different laboratories using diverse techniques. Each donor's leukapheresis produced roughly between roughly 0.9 and 9 billion PBMCs. Blood TCR repertoires of about five healthy adults were deeply sequenced to estimate repertoire size and the extent of clonotype sharing between individuals. For each donor, CD4 naive and CD4 memory were each given three plates, CD8 naive was given two plates, and CD8 memory was given one plate. The full study reports these points: Sampling was restricted to blood, and TCR repertoires in tissues likely differ from the TCR repertoires found in blood. Rarefaction of sorted-subset datasets indicated incomplete sequencing despite the large sequencing depth. Compared with non-shared clonotypes, clonotypes shared by all four sorted-subset donors had higher generation probabilities. Across a handful of donors, around 5% of naive CD4, approximately 3.6% of naive CD8, 2% to 2.5% of memory CD4, and approximately 0.4% of memory CD8 clonotypes were shared. The genetic and exposure-history diversity represented was limited by the small number of donors. Pairwise subsampling led to the expectation that sequencing depth would affect the degree of clonotype sharing among donors. Larger estimated clonotype richness was generally found for naive subsets than for memory subsets.

Germline trimming amounts to 0 bases on V and 4 bases on J, with 16 as the count of junction bases outside the gene matches. Taken from the germline V gene, the CDR1 and CDR2 loops are SGHDN and FVKESK. The CDR3 spans 19 residues, from the cysteine through the phenylalanine. Left in the record is the CDR3 DNA by itself, 57 bases read in frame from the first base. Using the deep immunoSEQ assay, multiplex PCR amplified TCR CDR3 regions from genomic DNA. For each cell subset, the extracted genomic DNA was distributed evenly across all wells of several immunoSEQ 96-well plates, and each plate served as one replicate. For sorted subsets, about 220 ng of genomic DNA, equivalent to some 30,000 T cell genomes, went into each replicate PCR. Purified libraries were measured with a Qubit 3.0 fluorometer, size-checked on a Bioanalyzer 2100, and measured again with the KAPA Library Quantification kit. A separate single-read 150-cycle Illumina NextSeq 550 flow cell was used to sequence each immunoSEQ 96-well plate. In the authors' own workflow: The immunoSEQ output contained only junctional sequences without quality scores, so filtering could not match that applied to full-length reads. To assign V/J genes and CDR3, sequences were annotated against IMGT germline references using PyIR, a Python wrapper for IgBLAST v1.9. Any read was removed if the V/J assignment was weak (E-value above 1e-6), the CDR3 was missing, or the read contained stop codons, out-of-frame junctions, or ambiguous translated residues. V3J clonotypes were defined by identical inferred V gene, J gene, and CDR3 amino acid sequence. Percentage overlap between repertoires was calculated by dividing the number of shared unique clonotypes by the size of the smaller repertoire. Three approaches were used to assess repertoire richness: RTK rarefaction, the Chao1 estimator, and Recon v2.1 estimates of unobserved clonotypes. Generation probabilities for all TCRbeta clonotypes obtained by the gDNA method from a handful of donors were computed using OLGA. This is the immuneACCESS table as TCRdb keeps it, with only in-frame sequences that have V and J called. A part of the clones is gone; compared with another copy, unresolved V genes explain less than half, and the rest is unexplained. The D gene and trimming were derived from the DNA, and the V and J assignments and clone size from that table. The sample table shows about 1,800,000 clones, and approximately 95% are seen once. The ten largest clonotypes hold more than 0.9% of the sample.

CD8 naive samples consisted of CD45RO-negative cells that were positively selected for CCR7, yielding a CD45RA+CCR7+ population without TemRA cells. The donors were healthy, HIV-negative adults with no recently reported acute infections or vaccinations. All donors were Caucasian adults living in Nashville, Tennessee, USA. After blood collection by leukapheresis, PBMCs were isolated using Ficoll-Histopaque density gradient centrifugation and then cryopreserved in the vapor phase of liquid nitrogen. Analytical flow cytometry was used to check the purity and quantity of each magnetically sorted T cell population. From each sorted fraction, genomic DNA was isolated and quantified by UV absorbance on a Nanodrop 2000c. Of note for this clone: This receptor's antigen is unknown. No clone much larger than this one lies a single base away; base qualities are absent.

The chain joins TRBV14 to TRBJ1-1, with 8 central nucleotides matching TRBD1. Sequencing input: naive CD8+ T cells sorted from blood. The intended sense of this specimen's cell subset or site label: CD45RA+CCR7+. This sequence originates from a man aged 18 to 29 in good health. The DNA sequence is given as TGTGCCAGCAGCCAAGAGGGCCCCCCCGGGACAGGCGTTTTCACTGAAGCTTTCTTT. Translated, it reads CASSQEGPPGTGVFTEAFF.